Shown below are 2 T cell receptor beta chains from a single sample sequenced in a study of Graves' ophthalmopathy and Graves' hyperthyroidism. From RNA, the CDR3 regions of TCR beta chains were amplified and sequenced. Investigators did first-round RT-PCR with HTBI primers, then second-round multiplex PCR. TCRdb passed the multiplex PCR reads through MiXCR, listing each CDR3 protein once. Of over a million distinct CDR3 sequences detected, less than 45% appear once; the ten largest clones hold roughly 10%. Material: peripheral blood or thyroid tissue (not recorded which). Every receptor here comes from an adult man with Graves' hyperthyroidism.

This clonotype was counted a few times. J is TRBJ1-2 and V is TRBV7-9; D remains ambiguous. Deletions cut 6 bases from V and 6 bases from J, with 23 bases between. Per germline, CDR1 SEHNR and CDR2 FQNEAQ (reference sequence). CDR3 length equals 16 residues. CDR3 nucleotides: TGTGCCAGCAGTTCATCCCTCGCCGGCTCTAGGCATGGCTACACCTTC. This encodes CASSSSLAGSRHGYTF.

A single count supports this clonotype. This chain joins TRBV25-1 and TRBJ2-7, with TRBD1 matching over 8 bases. The CDR3 has 14 amino acids. Germline V lookup: CDR1 MGHDK, CDR2 SYGVNS. The CDR3 loop is CATPRDRLSYEQYF. Written as DNA, the CDR3 is TGTGCAACCCCCCGGGACAGGTTATCTTACGAGCAGTACTTC.